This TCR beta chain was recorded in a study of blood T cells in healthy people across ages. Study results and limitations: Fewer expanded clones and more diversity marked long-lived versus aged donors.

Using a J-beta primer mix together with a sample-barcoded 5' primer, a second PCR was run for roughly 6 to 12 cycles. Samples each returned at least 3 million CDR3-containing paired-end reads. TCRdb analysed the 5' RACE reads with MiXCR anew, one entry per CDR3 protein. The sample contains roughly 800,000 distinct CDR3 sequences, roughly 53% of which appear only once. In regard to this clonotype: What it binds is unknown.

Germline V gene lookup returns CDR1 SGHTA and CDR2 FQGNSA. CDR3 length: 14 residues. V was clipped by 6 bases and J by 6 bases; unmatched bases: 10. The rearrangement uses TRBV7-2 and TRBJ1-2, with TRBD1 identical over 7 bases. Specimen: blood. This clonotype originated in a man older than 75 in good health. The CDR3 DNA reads TGTGCCAGCAGTTACCGACAGGGAAGGGATGGCTACACCTTC. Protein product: CASSYRQGRDGYTF.